This T cell receptor (beta chain) emerged from a study of T cells in Graves' hyperthyroidism and ophthalmopathy. Regarding the study as a whole: Median prediction lead before ophthalmopathy onset was six to eight months with the model.

This clonotype appeared many times. Its antigen is still unknown. The CDR3 contains 15 residues. Germline V gene sequence: CDR1 SGHAT, CDR2 FQNNGV. V lost 5 bases and J lost 0; bases outside the gene matches: 6. Uncontrolled infection, other autoimmune disease, pregnancy or lactation excluded patients. TCR beta CDR3 region amplification was performed from RNA transcripts. Initially, a first-round RT-PCR of the TCR CDR3 employed the HTBI primer set. MiXCR, applied by TCRdb to the multiplex PCR reads, yields one record per CDR3 protein. This table has hundreds of thousands of distinct CDR3 sequences, approximately 15% appearing once.

Sequences were obtained from blood. V is TRBV11-2 and J is TRBJ2-7; 8 bases align to TRBD2. This TCR derives from a woman aged 18-35 years with Graves' hyperthyroidism that later progressed to Graves' ophthalmopathy. The chain's CDR3 is CASSPVSGSSYEQYF. In DNA, the CDR3 is TGTGCCAGCAGCCCGGTGAGCGGGAGCTCCTACGAGCAGTACTTC.